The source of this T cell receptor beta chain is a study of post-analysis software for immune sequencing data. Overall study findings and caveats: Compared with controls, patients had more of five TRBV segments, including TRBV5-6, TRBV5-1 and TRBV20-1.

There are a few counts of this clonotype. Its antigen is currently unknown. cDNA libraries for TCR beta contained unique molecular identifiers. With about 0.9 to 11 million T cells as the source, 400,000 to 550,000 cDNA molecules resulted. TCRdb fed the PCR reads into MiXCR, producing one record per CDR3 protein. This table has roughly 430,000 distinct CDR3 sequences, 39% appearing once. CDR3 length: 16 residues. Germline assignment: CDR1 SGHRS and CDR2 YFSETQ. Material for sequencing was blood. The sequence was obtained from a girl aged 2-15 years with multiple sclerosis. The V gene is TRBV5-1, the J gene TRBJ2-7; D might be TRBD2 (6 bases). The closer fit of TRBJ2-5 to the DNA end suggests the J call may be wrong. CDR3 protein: CASSLAILGGQETQYF. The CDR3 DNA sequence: TGCGCCAGCAGCTTGGCCATTCTCGGGGGCCAAGAGACCCAGTACTTC.